These 23 T cell receptor beta chains share one sample of origin, sequenced in a study of CD8 T cells in Susac syndrome. Random-hexamer reverse transcription was applied to roughly 0.5 to 1 ug RNA. TCRdb re-called the immunoSEQ multiplex PCR reads through MiXCR, storing one row per CDR3 protein. Among approximately 190,000 distinct CDR3 sequences, about 95% were seen once, and the ten largest hold about 0.096%. Sequenced: CD4+ T cells from PBMCs. The receptors here all came from a human donor with multiple sclerosis.

The chain joins TRBV15 to TRBJ2-7; 8 nucleotides align to TRBD2. CDR1 and CDR2 (germline): LNHNV, YYDKDF (reference sequence). This CDR3 is 14 amino acids long. Trimming cost V 0 bases and J 6 bases; bases outside gene matches: 4. CDR3 in amino acids: CATSRDRGGREQYF. CDR3 nucleotides: TGTGCCACCAGCAGAGATCGGGGGGGACGCGAGCAGTACTTC.

The table lists this clonotype with a count of one. V is TRBV27 and J is TRBJ2-7; the match to TRBD2 covers 7 bases. The V gene's germline CDR1 is MNHEY and CDR2 SMNVEV (reference sequence). The trim removed 1 base at V and 3 bases at J, leaving 12 bases unmatched. The CDR3 runs 17 residues. The chain's CDR3 is CASSLYVGGDPGYEQYF. CDR3 sequence (DNA): TGTGCCAGCAGTTTATATGTGGGGGGGGACCCAGGCTACGAGCAGTACTTC.

The rearrangement uses TRBV7-2 and TRBJ2-2, with 8 nucleotides matching TRBD2. Trimming removed 8 bases from V and 3 bases from J; junction bases left unmatched: 8. Germline V gene lookup returns CDR1 SGHTA and CDR2 FQGNSA. The CDR3 loop spans 15 amino acids. The CDR3 coding sequence is TGTGCCAGCGGCCGGGGGGGCTCGGACACCGGGGAGCTGTTTTTT. It yields the protein CASGRGGSDTGELFF.

In DNA, the CDR3 is TGTGCCAGCAGCCTAAACCCAAGGGCAGTACGGGACACCGGGGAGCTGTTTTTT. Its protein product is CASSLNPRAVRDTGELFF. This chain links TRBV3-1 with TRBJ2-2; D unclear. V shed 4 bases and J shed 3 bases, with 21 bases lying between them. Germline V CDR1 and CDR2: LGHDT, YNNKEL (reference sequence). The CDR3 has 18 amino acids.

The chain has TRBV10-3 and TRBJ2-7, with TRBD2 matching 11 bases. CDR3 length: 16 amino acids. V trimming: 4 bases; J trimming: 2 bases; junction bases outside the gene matches: 7. Germline loops: CDR1 ENHRY, CDR2 SYGVKD. CDR3 amino acids: CAISGSSGGLTYEQYF. CDR3 bases: TGTGCCATCAGTGGATCTAGCGGGGGGTTGACCTACGAGCAGTACTTC.

This clonotype was counted a few times. In DNA form, the CDR3 reads TGCGCCAGCAGCCTCACGGGACAGGTACCAGGGGAGACCCAGTACTTC. Protein product: CASSLTGQVPGETQYF. V and J are TRBV4-3 and TRBJ2-5, with 8 bases that match TRBD1. CDR3 length equals 16 residues. With V trimmed by 4 bases and J by 5 bases, 12 bases remained unmatched. Germline values: CDR1 LGHNA, CDR2 YSLEER.

V gene TRBV12-3 or TRBV12-4 combines with J gene TRBJ1-5; D call uncertain. V gave up 5 bases and J gave up 11 bases, with 13 bases separating them. CDR3 length equals 12 residues. The DNA of the CDR3 is TGTGCCAGCAGTGGTGGTCCCCGGGCCCAGCATTTT. It specifies CASSGGPRAQHF.

This rearrangement joins TRBV7-2 to TRBJ2-7; unclear D gene. The V end was cut by 5 bases, the J end by 6 bases, with 8 bases between. The CDR3 spans 11 residues. The germline CDR1 and CDR2 sequences are SGHTA and FQGNSA. CDR3 sequence (DNA): TGTGCCAGCAGCCCCTTCCTCGAGCAGTACTTC. Its protein is CASSPFLEQYF.

V and J are TRBV5-1 and TRBJ2-7; 7 nucleotides match TRBD1. The CDR3 consists of 14 residues. The germline CDR1 and CDR2 sequences are SGHRS and YFSETQ. Trimming cost V 2 bases and J 3 bases; bases outside gene matches: 5. The CDR3 region has the DNA TGCGCCAGCAGCTTAGGGACAGACCTCTACGAGCAGTACTTC. Its translation is CASSLGTDLYEQYF.

The chain carries TRBV12-3 or TRBV12-4 and TRBJ2-2, with D perhaps TRBD1 (5 bases). V was trimmed by 5 bases and J by 7 bases, leaving 8 bases between them. The CDR3 spans 12 residues. CDR3 residues: CASSPQGGELFF. The CDR3 bases are TGTGCCAGCAGTCCCCAGGGCGGGGAGCTGTTTTTT.

The chain carries TRBV10-3 and TRBJ2-7, with 9 bases fitting TRBD2. The V and J ends lost 11 bases and 0 bases, in that order; junction bases with no gene match: 20. CDR1 and CDR2 (germline): ENHRY, SYGVKD. The CDR3 is 18 residues long. The CDR3 nucleotides are TGTGCCTGCTCAGGGCTCGGGGATGGCGGGGGGGTCTCCTACGAGCAGTACTTC. It yields the protein CACSGLGDGGGVSYEQYF.

V usage is TRBV3-1 and J usage is TRBJ2-5; 9 bases map to TRBD2. Per germline, CDR1 LGHDT and CDR2 YNNKEL (reference sequence). J lost 4 bases, V lost 1 base, and 10 bases had no gene match. The CDR3 is 17 residues long. The CDR3, as DNA: TGTGCCAGCAGCCAAGTTTCCAGCGGGAGGTATGGAGAGACCCAGTACTTC. Protein: CASSQVSSGRYGETQYF.

V usage is TRBV29-1 and J usage is TRBJ1-1; D is uncertain. V was cut by 3 bases and J by 5 bases, with 13 bases left in between. The CDR3 has 13 residues. Looked up from germline, CDR1 is SQVTM and CDR2 is ANQGSEA. The CDR3 sequence: CSVEDVVRTEAFF. CDR3 in DNA: TGCAGCGTTGAGGACGTAGTGAGGACTGAAGCTTTCTTT.

V and J are TRBV28 and TRBJ2-5; 12 positions match TRBD2. The CDR3 is 13 residues long. Per the germline V gene, CDR1 is MDHEN and CDR2 is SYDVKM. J gave up 5 bases and V 9 bases, and 4 bases lay outside the gene matches. The DNA of the CDR3 is TGTGCCAGTACTAGCGGGAGGCTGGAGACCCAGTACTTC. Translation gives CASTSGRLETQYF.

The J gene is TRBJ2-3, the V gene TRBV20-1; D may correspond to TRBD1 or TRBD2 (5 bases each). Germline CDR1 DFQATT, CDR2 SNEGSKA (reference sequence). Trimming shortened V by 1 base and J by 6 bases, and 11 bases separated the two germline ends. The CDR3 has 13 residues. As DNA, the CDR3 is TGCAGTGCTAGAGCCCTCGGGGCCGATACGCAGTATTTT. Protein product: CSARALGADTQYF.

This clonotype has more than one count but fewer than ten. This sequence joins TRBV15 and TRBJ1-2; D is ambiguous. CDR1 and CDR2 from the germline V gene are LNHNV and YYDKDF (reference sequence). The CDR3 has 13 residues. V gave up 5 bases and J gave up 2 bases, with 9 bases separating them. CDR3 sequence: CATSRDLNYGYTF. DNA for the CDR3: TGTGCCACCAGCCGCGACTTGAACTATGGCTACACCTTC. The full variable domain, completed using reference TRBV15 and TRBJ1-2, is DAMVIQNPRYQVTQFGKPVTLSCSQTLNHNVMYWYQQKSSQAPKLLFHYYDKDFNNEADTPDNFQSRRPNTSFCFLDIRSPGLGDTAMYLCATSRDLNYGYTFGSGTRLTVV.

The chain is built from TRBV30 and TRBJ2-5; tentatively, D is TRBD1 (6 bases). CDR1 and CDR2 from the germline V gene are GTSNPN and SVGIG (reference sequence). V was pared by 2 bases and J by 5 bases, with 21 bases between. This CDR3 is built from 16 residues. CDR3 amino acids: CAWSPRGTINGETQYF. The CDR3 coding sequence is TGTGCCTGGAGTCCCAGGGGAACAATCAACGGGGAGACCCAGTACTTC.

Here the CDR3 reads CASSLGLTGAKNIQYF. The CDR3 coding sequence is TGTGCCAGCAGCCTCGGCCTCACGGGAGCCAAAAACATTCAGTACTTC. The chain links TRBV5-4 to TRBJ2-4; D not resolved. V was shortened by 4 bases and J by 0 bases, with 14 bases between the two germline ends. Germline lookup yields CDR1 SGHNT and CDR2 YYREEE (reference sequence). The CDR3 has 16 amino acids.

The rearrangement links TRBV20-1 to TRBJ2-5, with a tentative D call TRBD1 (7 bases). V lost 2 bases and J lost 4, with 8 bases in between. The CDR3 loop spans 12 amino acids. The germline V gene has CDR1 DFQATT and CDR2 SNEGSKA (reference sequence). CDR3 in DNA: TGCAGTGCTAGACAGGGGGGAGAGACCCAGTACTTC. Translated: CSARQGGETQYF.

The chain combines TRBV19 with TRBJ2-7; 7 bases fit TRBD2. Trimming cost V 3 bases and J 3 bases; bases outside gene matches: 5. CDR1 LNHDA and CDR2 SQIVND come from the germline V gene (reference sequence). The CDR3 runs 14 residues. CDR3 DNA: TGTGCCAGTAGTATGGAGGCTAGCGGCTACGAGCAGTACTTC. It yields the protein CASSMEASGYEQYF.

The chain carries TRBV9 and TRBJ2-7; a weak D match, TRBD2 (7 bases). Germline V gene data show CDR1 as SGDLS and CDR2 as YYNGEE. The CDR3 is made up of 15 amino acids. V was trimmed by 5 bases and J by 0 bases, leaving 15 bases between them. The CDR3 here is CASSERDTSSYEQYF. DNA for the CDR3: TGTGCCAGCAGTGAGCGGGACACCTCCTCCTACGAGCAGTACTTC.

The chain combines TRBV20-1 with TRBJ2-1; 10 bases align to TRBD2. V lost 5 bases and J lost 5; bases outside the gene matches: 9. Germline V lookup: CDR1 DFQATT, CDR2 SNEGSKA (reference sequence). The CDR3 has 15 residues. The CDR3 coding sequence is TGCAGTGCTTTTAGCGGGAGGCGGACCCACAATGAGCAGTTCTTC. Protein: CSAFSGRRTHNEQFF.

The J gene is TRBJ1-2, the V gene TRBV29-1; D is undetermined. This CDR3 is 10 amino acids long. Germline lookup yields CDR1 SQVTM and CDR2 ANQGSEA. V lost 7 bases to trimming and J lost 6 bases, with 9 bases between them. The CDR3 DNA follows: TGCAGCGCCGGGGTAGATGGCTACACCTTC. Amino acids: CSAGVDGYTF.